This is a list of T cell receptor beta chains from one sample in a study of CD8+ T cells in alopecia areata. Measured with immunoSEQ multiplex PCR; TCRdb has only the in-frame clones, and not every one. The repertoire holds about 76,000 clones, with roughly 70% as singletons. This specimen consisted of CD8+ T cells sorted from blood, obtained at week 24, from a patient treated with tofacitinib. These receptor sequences come from a human donor with alopecia areata. Each CDR3 is given with its conserved first and last residue. The D gene is left open where the match is weak. Expanded clones get a size class; other rows say once, few or many, or leave the size out.

V,D,size,J,CDR3,DNA
TRBV27,TRBD2,-,TRBJ2-3,CASSLSQRGPSTDTQYF,TGTGCCAGCAGTTTATCGCAGCGGGGGCCTAGCACAGATACGCAGTATTTT
TRBV7-8,TRBD2,-,TRBJ2-1,CASSLLASGRAAYEQFF,TGTGCCAGCAGCTTATTGGCTAGCGGGAGGGCCGCATATGAGCAGTTCTTC
TRBV25-1,TRBD1,-,TRBJ1-3,CASSTGVYSGNTIYF,TGTGCCAGCAGTACAGGGGTCTACTCTGGAAACACCATATATTTT
TRBV27,-,once,TRBJ2-3,CASSIGQGPTLDTQYF,TGTGCCAGCAGCATAGGGCAGGGTCCGACACTAGATACGCAGTATTTT
TRBV5-1,-,-,TRBJ1-3,CASTPGDAGPGNTIYF,TGCGCCAGCACACCGGGGGACGCCGGACCTGGAAACACCATATATTTT
TRBV4-3,TRBD2,-,TRBJ2-3,CASSQERKLAGVDTQYF,TGCGCCAGCAGCCAAGAAAGGAAACTAGCGGGGGTGGATACGCAGTATTTT
TRBV27,TRBD1,-,TRBJ2-7,CASGSGTGSYEQYF,TGTGCCAGCGGATCCGGGACAGGATCCTACGAGCAGTACTTC
TRBV5-1,-,-,TRBJ2-5,CASSPLPGEETQYF,TGCGCCAGCAGCCCCCTTCCGGGGGAAGAGACCCAGTACTTC
TRBV4-1,TRBD2,few,TRBJ2-1,CASSQAGGSYNEQFF,TGCGCCAGCAGCCAAGCGGGGGGCTCCTACAATGAGCAGTTCTTC
TRBV9,TRBD1,-,TRBJ2-1,CASSGTGGFYNEQFF,TGTGCCAGCAGCGGAACAGGGGGATTCTACAATGAGCAGTTCTTC
TRBV25-1,TRBD2,-,TRBJ2-1,CASSDWDYSNEQFF,TGTGCCAGCAGTGACTGGGACTATAGTAATGAGCAGTTCTTC
TRBV4-1,-,-,TRBJ2-3,CASSQKAVGEADTQYF,TGCGCCAGCAGCCAGAAAGCCGTCGGAGAAGCAGATACGCAGTATTTT
TRBV4-3,-,-,TRBJ2-7,CASSQAQGSPYEQYF,TGCGCCAGCAGCCAAGCCCAAGGGTCCCCCTACGAGCAGTACTTC
TRBV27,TRBD2,-,TRBJ2-1,CASIGSGSFTYNEQFF,TGTGCCAGCATTGGGAGCGGGAGTTTCACCTACAATGAGCAGTTCTTC
TRBV7-8,TRBD2,-,TRBJ2-1,CASSLGREAFNEQFF,TGTGCCAGCAGCTTGGGGCGGGAGGCTTTCAATGAGCAGTTCTTC